These T cell receptor beta chains were read from a single sample in a study of PD-L1 blockade in urothelial cancer. Sequencing used immunoSEQ multiplex PCR; TCRdb keeps in-frame clones, though not all of them. The sample shows roughly 20,000 clones, around nine tenths of them seen only once. The sample was PBMCs, taken around atezolizumab (anti-PD-L1) treatment. The receptors derive from a man aged 50 to 60 with urothelial cancer. CDR3s include the opening cysteine and the closing phenylalanine or tryptophan. Each record gives: CDR3 DNA, CDR3 protein, CDR3 length, D gene, J gene, clone size, V gene. D genes are given only for firm matches. Clone size is given for some rows only: seen once, a few or many times, or a class if the clone is expanded.

TGTGCCATCAGCCGAGGTAGCGGGGGGGCGAACACCGGGGAGCTGTTTTTT | CAISRGSGGANTGELFF | 17 | TRBD2 | TRBJ2-2 | once | TRBV10-3
TGTGCCAGCAGCAATGAGCGTGGCCTTCGGAACATTCAGTACTTC | CASSNERGLRNIQYF | 15 | - | TRBJ2-4 | - | TRBV5-6
TGTGCCAGCAGTCCGACAGGGCCTAACTATGGCTACACCTTC | CASSPTGPNYGYTF | 14 | TRBD1 | TRBJ1-2 | - | TRBV27
TGTGCCAGCAGTTTAGGGCAGGGAAGTACCGGGGAGCTGTTTTTT | CASSLGQGSTGELFF | 15 | - | TRBJ2-2 | - | TRBV28
TGTGCCAGCAGCGTCGGGACAGGGGTTTACGAGCAGTACTTC | CASSVGTGVYEQYF | 14 | TRBD1 | TRBJ2-7 | - | TRBV11-2
TGTGCCAGCAGCAAACGGGACGAGCAGTACTTC | CASSKRDEQYF | 11 | - | TRBJ2-7 | - | TRBV21-1
TGTGCCGGTTACGCCAGCCGGGTCTCCTACGAGCAGTACTTC | CAGYASRVSYEQYF | 14 | - | TRBJ2-7 | - | TRBV19
TGCGCCAGCAGCCCTAATGGTGGACTGGGACTAGCGGGAGTAGGCAATGAGCAGTTCTTC | CASSPNGGLGLAGVGNEQFF | 20 | TRBD2 | TRBJ2-1 | - | TRBV5-1
TGTGCCAGCACCGACGGGACAAGAAGCACAGATACGCAGTATTTT | CASTDGTRSTDTQYF | 15 | - | TRBJ2-3 | - | TRBV25-1
TGCGCCAGCAGTGAGCCAGGGCTCACAGATACGCAGTATTTT | CASSEPGLTDTQYF | 14 | - | TRBJ2-3 | - | TRBV10-1
TGTGCCAGCAGCCGGACTAGCGGGGAGACCCAGTACTTC | CASSRTSGETQYF | 13 | TRBD2 | TRBJ2-5 | - | TRBV6-6
TGTGCCAGCAGTGCGGGGACAGGGGACCCTTATAATTCACCCCTCCACTTT | CASSAGTGDPYNSPLHF | 17 | TRBD1 | TRBJ1-6 | - | TRBV6-1
TGTGCTAGTGGTTCCGAGCGGGGGGGCACCGGGGAGCTGTTTTTT | CASGSERGGTGELFF | 15 | TRBD2 | TRBJ2-2 | - | TRBV12-5
TGTGCCAGTAGTATTTCTGAACAGGGGGCGGGCGAGCAGTACTTC | CASSISEQGAGEQYF | 15 | TRBD1 | TRBJ2-7 | - | TRBV19
TGTGCCAGCTCACCCAACTGGGGGTTCGAACCAGGGGAAAACGAGCAGTACTTC | CASSPNWGFEPGENEQYF | 18 | - | TRBJ2-7 | few | TRBV18
TGCGCCAGCAGCTTGGAGGCAGGGGGTCGAGACACTGAAGCTTTCTTT | CASSLEAGGRDTEAFF | 16 | TRBD1 | TRBJ1-1 | - | TRBV5-1
TGTGCCTCAGGGGGCATGGCTAGCGGGGGGTCCTACAATGAGCAGTTCTTC | CASGGMASGGSYNEQFF | 17 | TRBD2 | TRBJ2-1 | - | TRBV5-5
TGCAGCGTTGAAGTCGGTTACAATGAGCAGTTCTTC | CSVEVGYNEQFF | 12 | - | TRBJ2-1 | - | TRBV29-1
TGTGCCAGCAGCTACATTCCCGCCGACAGCTACTCTAATTCACCCCTCCACTTT | CASSYIPADSYSNSPLHF | 18 | - | TRBJ1-6 | - | TRBV28
TGCGCCAGCAGCTTGGCTGGACAGGGTCAGTTCTTC | CASSLAGQGQFF | 12 | TRBD1 | TRBJ2-1 | once | TRBV5-1
TGTGCCAGTAGGATCGGGGACGAGCAGTACTTC | CASRIGDEQYF | 11 | - | TRBJ2-7 | - | TRBV19
TGTGCCACCAGTACAGGAAACCAAGAGACCCAGTACTTC | CATSTGNQETQYF | 13 | - | TRBJ2-5 | - | TRBV15
TGCGCCAGCAGCCAGACTAGCGGGAATTACGAGCAGTACTTC | CASSQTSGNYEQYF | 14 | TRBD2 | TRBJ2-7 | - | TRBV4-3
TGTGCCAGCAGCTCGGCCCAGGGGGCAGGATATGGCTACACCTTC | CASSSAQGAGYGYTF | 15 | TRBD1 | TRBJ1-2 | few | TRBV5-5
TGTGCCAGCAGCCCTCGTGGTGGGAGCCACGAGCAGTACTTC | CASSPRGGSHEQYF | 14 | - | TRBJ2-7 | - | TRBV9
TGTGCCAGCAGCCAAGACAGGGCTCCTGGGGGCTACACCTTC | CASSQDRAPGGYTF | 14 | - | TRBJ1-2 | - | TRBV4-2
TGTGCCTGGAGTGTAGCGGGCCTCTCTGGGGCCAACGTCCTGACTTTC | CAWSVAGLSGANVLTF | 16 | - | TRBJ2-6 | - | TRBV30
TGTGCCAGCTCATTAGAGTCACCTCCAAAGGAAAAACTGTTTTTT | CASSLESPPKEKLFF | 15 | - | TRBJ1-4 | - | TRBV18
TGTGCCAGTACGGGTCTCGGGGGCAATCAGCCCCAGCATTTT | CASTGLGGNQPQHF | 14 | - | TRBJ1-5 | - | TRBV19
TGTGCCAGCAGCTCTGGACAGGTCAGCTCCTACAATGAGCAGTTCTTC | CASSSGQVSSYNEQFF | 16 | TRBD1 | TRBJ2-1 | - | TRBV11-3
TGTGCCAGCAGATCAGGGGTGGGAGAAAAACTGTTTTTT | CASRSGVGEKLFF | 13 | - | TRBJ1-4 | - | TRBV7-6
TGTGCCAGCAGCTTCCGGGACAGGGGCGGCTACACCTTC | CASSFRDRGGYTF | 13 | TRBD1 | TRBJ1-2 | - | TRBV7-2
TGTGCCAGCAGTATCCGCACTACTAGCGGCCATAGCACAGATACGCAGTATTTT | CASSIRTTSGHSTDTQYF | 18 | TRBD2 | TRBJ2-3 | - | TRBV27
TGTGCCAGCAGCACGGGACAGGGCTTGTTGGAGACCCAGTACTTC | CASSTGQGLLETQYF | 15 | TRBD1 | TRBJ2-5 | - | TRBV7-9
TGTGCCTGGAGTACAAATACCGGGACAGGGAGGGATCAGCCCCAGCATTTT | CAWSTNTGTGRDQPQHF | 17 | TRBD1 | TRBJ1-5 | - | TRBV30
TGCAGCGTTACGGACAAGAACACCGGGGAGCTGTTTTTT | CSVTDKNTGELFF | 13 | - | TRBJ2-2 | - | TRBV29-1
TGTGCCAGCAGCTTAGATGCGGGGGGGAGCTCCTACGAGCAGTACTTC | CASSLDAGGSSYEQYF | 16 | TRBD2 | TRBJ2-7 | - | TRBV7-2
TGTGCCAGCAGTGATCCCCCGCAGAGAGCGGGCTACGAGCAGTACTTC | CASSDPPQRAGYEQYF | 16 | - | TRBJ2-7 | - | TRBV2
TGTGCCAGCAGCTTGGGGGGGCGCACTGAAGCTTTCTTT | CASSLGGRTEAFF | 13 | - | TRBJ1-1 | once | TRBV5-4
TGTGCCAGCAGCCCCTCTCGGGGTGCTAATGAAAAACTGTTTTTT | CASSPSRGANEKLFF | 15 | - | TRBJ1-4 | - | TRBV11-2
TGTGCCAGCAGTGAACAGGGGGACAGTCAGAATCAGCCCCAGCATTTT | CASSEQGDSQNQPQHF | 16 | TRBD1 | TRBJ1-5 | - | TRBV25-1
TGTGCCAGCAGTGAATGGGAGGGGAACTATAATTCACCCCTCCACTTT | CASSEWEGNYNSPLHF | 16 | - | TRBJ1-6 | - | TRBV25-1
TGTGCCAGCAGTGGAAAAGGGGGGGCCCATGAAAAACTGTTTTTT | CASSGKGGAHEKLFF | 15 | - | TRBJ1-4 | - | TRBV6-5
TGCAGCGCCGGGGGACTAGCGGGAGTCTACGAGCAGTACTTC | CSAGGLAGVYEQYF | 14 | TRBD2 | TRBJ2-7 | - | TRBV29-1